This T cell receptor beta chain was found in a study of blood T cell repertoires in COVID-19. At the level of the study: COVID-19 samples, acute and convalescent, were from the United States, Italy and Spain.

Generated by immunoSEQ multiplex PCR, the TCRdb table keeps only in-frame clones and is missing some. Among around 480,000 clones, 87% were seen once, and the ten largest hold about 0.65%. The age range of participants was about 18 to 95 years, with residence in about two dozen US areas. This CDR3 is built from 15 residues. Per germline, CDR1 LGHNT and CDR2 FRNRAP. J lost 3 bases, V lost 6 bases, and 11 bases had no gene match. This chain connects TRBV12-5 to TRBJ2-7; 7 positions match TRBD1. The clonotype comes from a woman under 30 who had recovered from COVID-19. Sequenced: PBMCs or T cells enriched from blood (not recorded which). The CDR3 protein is CASGRTLGGNYEQYF. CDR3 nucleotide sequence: TGTGCTAGTGGCCGTACTCTAGGGGGCAACTACGAGCAGTACTTC.